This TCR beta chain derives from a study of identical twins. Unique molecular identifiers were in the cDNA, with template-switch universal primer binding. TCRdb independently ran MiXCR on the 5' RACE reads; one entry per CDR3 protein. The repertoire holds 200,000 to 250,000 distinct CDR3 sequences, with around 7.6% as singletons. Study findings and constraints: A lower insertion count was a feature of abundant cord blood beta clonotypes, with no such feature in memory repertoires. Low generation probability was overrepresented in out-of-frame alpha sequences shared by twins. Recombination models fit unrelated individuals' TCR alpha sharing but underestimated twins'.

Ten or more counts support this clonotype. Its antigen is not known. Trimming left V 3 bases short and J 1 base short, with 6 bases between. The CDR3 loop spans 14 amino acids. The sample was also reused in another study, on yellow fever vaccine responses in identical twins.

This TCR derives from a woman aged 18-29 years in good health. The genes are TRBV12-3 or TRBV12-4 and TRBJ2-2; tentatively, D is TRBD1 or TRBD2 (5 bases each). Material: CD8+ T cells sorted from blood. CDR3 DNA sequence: TGTGCCAGCAGTTTTGGGGGGAACACCGGGGAGCTGTTTTTT. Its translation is CASSFGGNTGELFF.